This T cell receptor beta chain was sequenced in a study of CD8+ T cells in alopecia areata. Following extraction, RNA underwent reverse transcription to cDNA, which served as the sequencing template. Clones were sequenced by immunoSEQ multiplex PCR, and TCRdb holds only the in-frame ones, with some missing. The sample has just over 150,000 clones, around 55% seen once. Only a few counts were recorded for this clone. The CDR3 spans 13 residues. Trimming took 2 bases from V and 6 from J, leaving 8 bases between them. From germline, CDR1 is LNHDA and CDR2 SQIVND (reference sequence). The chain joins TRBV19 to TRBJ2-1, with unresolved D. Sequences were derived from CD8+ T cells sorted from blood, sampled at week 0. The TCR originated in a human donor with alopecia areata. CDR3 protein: CASSISDGNEQFF. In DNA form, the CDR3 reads TGTGCCAGTAGTATATCTGATGGCAATGAGCAGTTCTTC.